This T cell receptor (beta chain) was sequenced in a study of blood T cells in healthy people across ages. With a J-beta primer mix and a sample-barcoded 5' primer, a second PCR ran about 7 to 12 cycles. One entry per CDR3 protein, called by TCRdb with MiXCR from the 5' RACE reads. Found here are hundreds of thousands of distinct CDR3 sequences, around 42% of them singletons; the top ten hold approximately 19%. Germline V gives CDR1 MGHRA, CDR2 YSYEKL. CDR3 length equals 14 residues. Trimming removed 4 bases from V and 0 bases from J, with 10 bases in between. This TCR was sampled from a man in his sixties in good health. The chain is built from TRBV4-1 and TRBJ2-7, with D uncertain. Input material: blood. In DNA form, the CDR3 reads TGCGCCAGCAGCCCGGCGTGGGGCTCCTACGAGCAGTACTTC. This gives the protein CASSPAWGSYEQYF.